This T cell receptor beta chain originates from a study of shared clonotypes between healthy human individuals. Germline V lookup: CDR1 SNHLY, CDR2 FYNNEI. The CDR3 contains 15 residues. V shed 7 bases and J 3 bases; nucleotides not matched to a gene: 8. The naive CD8 subset, CD45RO-negative cells positively selected for CCR7, excluded terminally differentiated effector memory CD45RA+ cells. The assay was immunoSEQ multiplex PCR, and TCRdb's table has in-frame clones only and misses some. The sample carries more than 600,000 clones, roughly nine tenths recorded once. This clone was detected only once.

The rearrangement links TRBV2 to TRBJ2-1, with TRBD2 matching over 8 bases. The source is a man aged 25-40 years in good health. The specimen sequenced was naive CD8+ T cells sorted from blood. CDR3 sequence: CASTLSGDYYNEQFF. The DNA for the CDR3 is TGTGCCAGCACCCTTAGCGGGGACTACTACAATGAGCAGTTCTTC.